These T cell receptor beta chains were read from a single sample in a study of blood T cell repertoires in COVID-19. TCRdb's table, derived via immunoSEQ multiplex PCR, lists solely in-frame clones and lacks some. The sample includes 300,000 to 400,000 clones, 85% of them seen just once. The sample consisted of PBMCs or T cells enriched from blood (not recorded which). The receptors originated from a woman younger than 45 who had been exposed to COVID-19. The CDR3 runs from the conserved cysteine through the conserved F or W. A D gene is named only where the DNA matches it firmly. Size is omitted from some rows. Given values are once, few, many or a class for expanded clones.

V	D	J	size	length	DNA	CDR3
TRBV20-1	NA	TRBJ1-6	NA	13	TGCAGTGCTAGTTTGGCGGGAAATTCACCCCTCCACTTT	CSASLAGNSPLHF
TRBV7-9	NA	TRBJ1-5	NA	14	TGTGCCAGCAGCCACTGGGCCTCAGGGCAGCCCCAGCATTTT	CASSHWASGQPQHF
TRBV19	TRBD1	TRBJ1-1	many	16	TGTGCCAGCCAACCCCGAGGGGGACAGGGAAGAACTGAAGCTTTCTTT	CASQPRGGQGRTEAFF
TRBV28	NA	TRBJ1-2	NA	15	TGTGCCAGCAGTTCCGCCGCGCGGGATGAGGGCGGCTACACCTTC	CASSSAARDEGGYTF
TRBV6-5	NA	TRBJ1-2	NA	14	TGTGCCAGCAAGCGCGGGGAGATGGGGTATGGCTACACCTTC	CASKRGEMGYGYTF
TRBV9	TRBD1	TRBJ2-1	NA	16	TGTGCCAGCAGCGCGGATCGACAGGGTAAAAACAATGAGCAGTTCTTC	CASSADRQGKNNEQFF
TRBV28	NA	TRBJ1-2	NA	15	TGTGCCAGCAGTTCCGCAGGTTCAGGGATCTATGGCTACACCTTC	CASSSAGSGIYGYTF
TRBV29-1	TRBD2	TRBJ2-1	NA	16	TGCAGCGTTGAAGCCACGACTAGCGGACACTACAATGAGCAGTTCTTC	CSVEATTSGHYNEQFF
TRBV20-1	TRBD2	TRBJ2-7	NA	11	TGCAGTGCTCCGACTAGCGGGGAGCAGTACTTC	CSAPTSGEQYF
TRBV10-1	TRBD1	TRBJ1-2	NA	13	TGCGCCAGCAGTGATTCGGACAGGGGCGGCTACACCTTC	CASSDSDRGGYTF
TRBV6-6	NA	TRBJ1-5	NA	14	TGTGCCAGCAGTTACCCAGGGGAGCAGCAGCCCCAGCATTTT	CASSYPGEQQPQHF
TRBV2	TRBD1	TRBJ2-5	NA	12	TGTGCCAGCCGGGACAGGGGAGAGACCCAGTACTTC	CASRDRGETQYF
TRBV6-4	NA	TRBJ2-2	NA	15	TGTGCCAGCAATCCCAGATCTAGGAACACCGGGGAGCTGTTTTTT	CASNPRSRNTGELFF
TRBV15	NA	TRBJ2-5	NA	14	TGTGCCACCAGCAGCGGACTGGGTTTAGAGACCCAGTACTTC	CATSSGLGLETQYF
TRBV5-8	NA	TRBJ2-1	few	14	TGTGCCAGCAGCTTGTTCGCAGGGATCAATGAGCAGTTCTTC	CASSLFAGINEQFF
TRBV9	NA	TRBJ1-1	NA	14	TGTGCCAGCAGCGTAGGTTGGGGAGACACTGAAGCTTTCTTT	CASSVGWGDTEAFF
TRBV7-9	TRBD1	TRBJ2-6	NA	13	TGTGCCGGGACAGGGTCTCGGGCCAACGTCCTGACTTTC	CAGTGSRANVLTF
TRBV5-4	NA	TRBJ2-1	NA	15	TGTGCCAGCAGCTCTTACAGAGACCCCTACAATGAGCAGTTCTTC	CASSSYRDPYNEQFF
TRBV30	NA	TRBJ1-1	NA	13	TGTGCCTGGACGCAGGTCATGAACACTGAAGCTTTCTTT	CAWTQVMNTEAFF
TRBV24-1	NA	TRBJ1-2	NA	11	TGTGCCACCAGTGATCTCGATGGCTACACCTTC	CATSDLDGYTF
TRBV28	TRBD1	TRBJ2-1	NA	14	TGTGCCAGCACCTCTGGACAGGGAATTAATGAGCAGTTCTTC	CASTSGQGINEQFF
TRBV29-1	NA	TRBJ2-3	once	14	TGCAGCGTTCTTGACACGATCAGCACAGATACGCAGTATTTT	CSVLDTISTDTQYF
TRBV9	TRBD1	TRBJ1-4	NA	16	TGTGCCAGCAGCGCCCAGGGGGCGCCTAATAATGAAAAACTGTTTTTT	CASSAQGAPNNEKLFF
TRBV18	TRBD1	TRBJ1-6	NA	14	TGTGCCAGCTCTCTTGACAGGGGACATTCACCCCTCCACTTT	CASSLDRGHSPLHF
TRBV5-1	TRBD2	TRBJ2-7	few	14	TGCGCCAGTAACTTAGCGGGGGGGCCCTACGAGCAGTACTTC	CASNLAGGPYEQYF
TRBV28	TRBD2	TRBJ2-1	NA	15	TGTGCCAGCTTCCCTAGCGGGAGAGCGGGTAATGAGCAGTTCTTC	CASFPSGRAGNEQFF
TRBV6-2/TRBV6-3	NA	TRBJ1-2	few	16	TGTGCCAGCAGTTACCGGGGGACTGCCAGGGATAGGCTGTTCACCTTC	CASSYRGTARDRLFTF
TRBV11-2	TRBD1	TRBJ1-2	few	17	TGTGCCAGCAGCCCGGACCAAAACAGGGGGCGCGTTTATGGCTACACCTTC	CASSPDQNRGRVYGYTF
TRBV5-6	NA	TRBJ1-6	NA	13	TGTGCCAGCAGCTTGTCAGGGAATTCACCCCTCCACTTT	CASSLSGNSPLHF
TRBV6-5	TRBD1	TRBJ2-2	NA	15	TGTGCCAGCAAAACAGGGGCCCAGGGAACCGGGGAGCTGTTTTTT	CASKTGAQGTGELFF
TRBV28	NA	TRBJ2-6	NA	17	TGTGCCAGCAGTTCCCCCGTCAGGGTAGCTGGGGCCAACGTCCTGACTTTC	CASSSPVRVAGANVLTF
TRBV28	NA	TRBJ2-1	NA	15	TGTGCCAGCAGTCCCGGCCCAGGGTCCTACAATGAGCAGTTCTTC	CASSPGPGSYNEQFF
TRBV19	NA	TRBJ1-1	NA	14	TGTGCCAGTAGTATGGCAGGGGCCAACACTGAAGCTTTCTTT	CASSMAGANTEAFF
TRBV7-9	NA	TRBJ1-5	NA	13	TGTGCCAGCAGCTTAGAGACATATCAGCCCCAGCATTTT	CASSLETYQPQHF
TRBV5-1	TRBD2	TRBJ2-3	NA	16	TGCGCCAGCAGCGACCCTTCTAGCGGGAGGGGACCTACGCAGTATTTT	CASSDPSSGRGPTQYF